These 19 T cell receptor beta chains originate from one sample sequenced in a study of T-cell reconstitution after alpha-beta-depleted transplantation in children. Using unique molecular identifiers, the investigators prepared the TCRbeta library. TCRdb analysed the PCR reads with MiXCR anew, one entry per CDR3 protein. The table records roughly 45,000 distinct CDR3 sequences, around a tenth of them present only once. The input for sequencing was PBMCs, mostly from graft donor cells, taken 60 days after TCRalphabeta/CD19-depleted stem cell transplant. These receptors were taken from a male patient under 10 years old who had a stem cell transplant for chronic granulomatous disease, so the T cells may come from the graft donor.

This clonotype showed up many times. This chain links TRBV5-1 with TRBJ2-7; 9 nucleotides line up with TRBD1. Trimming took 3 bases from V and 2 from J; bases not matched to a gene: 9. Germline CDR1 SGHRS, CDR2 YFSETQ. CDR3 size: 16 residues. CDR3 amino acids: CASSSTPGQGTYEQYF. The CDR3 nucleotides read TGCGCCAGCAGCTCCACCCCGGGACAGGGCACCTACGAGCAGTACTTC.

The table lists this clonotype with many counts. The rearrangement links TRBV28 to TRBJ2-7; D is uncertain. The V and J ends lost 6 bases and 5 bases respectively, with 17 bases between them. From germline, CDR1 is MDHEN and CDR2 SYDVKM. The CDR3 is made up of 14 amino acids. The CDR3 loop is CASSPGRNLDEQYF. In DNA, the CDR3 is TGTGCCAGCAGCCCAGGACGGAACCTGGACGAGCAGTACTTC.

V gene TRBV3-1 combines with J gene TRBJ2-3; possible D gene TRBD1, 6 bases. Trimming left V 3 bases short and J 10 bases short, with 14 bases between. The germline V gene has CDR1 LGHDT and CDR2 YNNKEL (reference sequence). This CDR3 has 13 amino acids. CDR3 sequence reads: CASSHPGQGPQYF. The CDR3 coding sequence is TGTGCCAGCAGCCACCCGGGACAAGGCCCGCAGTATTTT.

This clonotype was picked up a small number of times. This chain connects TRBV29-1 to TRBJ1-2; D is undetermined. CDR1 is SQVTM, CDR2 ANQGSEA, per germline. V was trimmed by 6 bases and J by 5 bases, leaving 19 bases between them. The CDR3 covers 14 residues. The CDR3 DNA sequence: TGCAGCGTCTGGGAGGAGGAAAATTTTTATGGCTACACCTTC. It is translated as CSVWEEENFYGYTF.

This clonotype has ten or more counts. The chain is built from TRBV20-1 and TRBJ2-1; no reliable D call. There are 10 residues in the CDR3. The germline V and J ends were trimmed by 5 bases and 7 bases, with 6 bases remaining between them. Germline values: CDR1 DFQATT, CDR2 SNEGSKA (reference sequence). The CDR3 protein is CSAVENEQFF. The CDR3 bases are TGCAGTGCTGTGGAGAATGAGCAGTTCTTC.

CDR3 region: CASRRSGLAGNEQFF. The CDR3 nucleotides read TGTGCCAGTCGAAGGTCGGGACTAGCGGGAAACGAGCAGTTCTTC. V usage is TRBV6-1 and J usage is TRBJ2-1; 13 bases are shared with TRBD2. This CDR3 has 15 amino acids. J gave up 10 bases and V 9 bases, and 12 bases lay outside the gene matches. Germline values: CDR1 MNHNS, CDR2 SASEGT.

This clonotype was detected ten times or more. The rearrangement uses TRBV7-6 and TRBJ1-3, with D uncertain. CDR1 SGHVS and CDR2 FNYEAQ come from the germline V gene. The CDR3 runs to 15 residues. Trimming left V 1 base short and J 0 bases short, with 7 bases between. The CDR3 spells CASSLGPSSGNTIYF. The CDR3 region has the DNA TGTGCCAGCAGCTTAGGCCCTAGCTCTGGAAACACCATATATTTT.

This clonotype appeared a few times. V usage is TRBV7-2 and J usage is TRBJ2-7; 9 positions match TRBD2. Per germline, CDR1 SGHTA and CDR2 FQGNSA. The CDR3 contains 16 residues. With V trimmed by 5 bases and J by 2 bases, 10 bases remained unmatched. The chain's CDR3 is CASSKEPSGIAYEQYF. Here the CDR3 DNA reads TGTGCCAGCAGCAAAGAGCCTAGCGGGATTGCCTACGAGCAGTACTTC.

This clonotype was found many times. J is TRBJ2-7 and V is TRBV19, with 10 bases lining up with TRBD2. The CDR3 has 17 amino acids. Trimming removed 2 bases from V and 2 bases from J; junction bases left unmatched: 9. Germline V gene sequence: CDR1 LNHDA, CDR2 SQIVND (reference sequence). CDR3 DNA: TGTGCCAGTAGTATACAGCCTAGCGGGAGCGCCACCTACGAGCAGTACTTC. It codes for CASSIQPSGSATYEQYF.

This clonotype was recorded at least ten times. The J gene is TRBJ2-1, the V gene TRBV7-2; TRBD2 matches 7 bases. The germline CDR1 and CDR2 sequences are SGHTA and FQGNSA. Losses at the gene ends were 4 bases for V and 5 bases for J; bases not matched to a gene: 17. The CDR3 consists of 18 residues. Here the CDR3 reads CASSSPQGSTSKNNEQFF. Written as DNA, the CDR3 is TGTGCCAGCAGCTCCCCCCAAGGTTCGACTAGCAAAAACAATGAGCAGTTCTTC.

This clonotype has ten or more counts. V usage is TRBV27 and J usage is TRBJ2-7, with a possible D match to TRBD1 (6 bases). With 2 bases removed from V and 4 bases from J, the gap between germline ends came to 12 bases. Germline V gives CDR1 MNHEY, CDR2 SMNVEV (reference sequence). The CDR3 runs to 14 residues. CDR3 nucleotides: TGTGCCAGCAGTTTAAGCCAGGGGTGGTACGAGCAGTACTTC. It translates to CASSLSQGWYEQYF.

The table lists this clonotype with many counts. J is TRBJ1-3 and V is TRBV11-2; TRBD1 agrees at 10 bases. V was clipped by 4 bases and J by 3 bases; unmatched bases: 9. The CDR3 contains 17 residues. Germline CDR1 SGHAT, CDR2 FQNNGV. CDR3: CASSSDRGHRGGNTIYF. The CDR3 DNA sequence: TGTGCCAGCAGCTCAGACAGGGGGCATCGGGGTGGAAACACCATATATTTT.

This clonotype was counted many times. The rearrangement links TRBV27 to TRBJ2-7; D uncertain. Trimming took off 6 bases at V and 6 bases at J, with 9 bases between the two ends. The CDR3 runs to 11 residues. From germline, CDR1 is MNHEY and CDR2 SMNVEV (reference sequence). The CDR3: CASRNYFEQYF. The DNA for the CDR3 is TGTGCCAGCAGGAATTATTTCGAGCAGTACTTC.

This clonotype was observed many times. The junction and the germline gene differ at one end; a read error may be behind it. In DNA form, the CDR3 reads TGTGCCAGCATATTCCGGGAGGCCTTTAACTTC. Translation: CASIFREAFNF. The rearrangement uses TRBV2 and TRBJ2-5, with 7 bases that match TRBD2. CDR1 SNHLY and CDR2 FYNNEI come from the germline V gene. The CDR3 contains 11 residues.

The table lists this clonotype with many counts. The chain couples TRBV7-2 to TRBJ2-2, with 7 bases lining up with TRBD1. Trimming at V came to 5 bases and at J to 4 bases, leaving 10 bases not matched to a gene. CDR3 length equals 16 residues. The germline CDR1 and CDR2 sequences are SGHTA and FQGNSA. As DNA, the CDR3 is TGTGCCAGCAGCCCCCAGAGGACAGGAGGCACCGGGGAGCTGTTTTTT. Protein: CASSPQRTGGTGELFF. The full variable domain, in which reference TRBV7-2 and TRBJ2-2 provide the parts outside the CDR3, is GAGVSQSPSNKVTEKGKDVELRCDPISGHTALYWYRQSLGQGLEFLIYFQGNSAPDKSGLPSDRFSAERTGGSVSTLTIQRTQQEDSAVYLCASSPQRTGGTGELFFGEGSRLTVL.

There are many counts of this clonotype. The chain links TRBV5-6 to TRBJ2-1; 7 nucleotides align to TRBD2. CDR1 SGHDT and CDR2 YYEEEE come from the germline V gene. This CDR3 spans 17 amino acids. V lost 2 bases, J lost 0 bases, and 8 bases stayed unmatched. DNA of the CDR3: TGTGCCAGCAGCTTTCTGGGAGGGAGGAGCTCCTACAATGAGCAGTTCTTC. Amino acids: CASSFLGGRSSYNEQFF.

This clonotype was picked up many times. V gene TRBV5-1 combines with J gene TRBJ2-2; the D gene is possibly TRBD1 (5 bases). Trimming took 4 bases from V and 1 from J, leaving 8 bases between them. CDR3 length: 14 residues. Germline lookup yields CDR1 SGHRS and CDR2 YFSETQ. This CDR3 is CASSLQGNTGELFF. The CDR3 coding sequence is TGCGCCAGCAGCCTCCAGGGGAACACCGGGGAGCTGTTTTTT. The full variable domain, with the rest looked up from reference TRBV5-1 and TRBJ2-2, is KAGVTQTPRYLIKTRGQQVTLSCSPISGHRSVSWYQQTPGQGLQFLFEYFSETQRNKGNFPGRFSGRQFSNSRSEMNVSTLELGDSALYLCASSLQGNTGELFFGEGSRLTVL.

At least ten counts were recorded for this clonotype. The rearrangement joins TRBV7-2 to TRBJ2-1; 9 nucleotides match TRBD2. Germline trimming cut 2 bases from V and 6 bases from J; bases unmatched to any gene: 5. CDR3 length: 15 amino acids. Looked up from germline, CDR1 is SGHTA and CDR2 is FQGNSA. CDR3 DNA sequence: TGTGCCAGCAGCTTAAATAGCGGGAGAAGCAATGAGCAGTTCTTC. This sequence encodes CASSLNSGRSNEQFF.

The chain couples TRBV11-1 to TRBJ2-3; 14 positions match TRBD2. Germline V gives CDR1 SGHAT, CDR2 FQDESV (reference sequence). The CDR3 consists of 19 residues. With V trimmed by 1 base and J by 2 bases, 8 bases remained unmatched. The CDR3 nucleotides read TGTGCCAGCAGCTTAGGTGGACTAGCGGGAGGAGACCACACAGATACGCAGTATTTT. It yields the protein CASSLGGLAGGDHTDTQYF.